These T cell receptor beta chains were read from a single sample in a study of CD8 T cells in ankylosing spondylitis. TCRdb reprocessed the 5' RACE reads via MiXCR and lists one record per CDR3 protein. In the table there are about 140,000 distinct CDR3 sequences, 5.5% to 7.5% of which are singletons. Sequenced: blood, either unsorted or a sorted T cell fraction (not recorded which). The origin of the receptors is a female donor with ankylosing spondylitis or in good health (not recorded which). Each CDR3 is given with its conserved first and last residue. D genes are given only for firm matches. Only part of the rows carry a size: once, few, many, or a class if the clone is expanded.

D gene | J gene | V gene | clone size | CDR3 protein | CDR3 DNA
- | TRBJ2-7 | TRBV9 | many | CASSVGGISYEQYF | TGTGCCAGCAGCGTAGGAGGAATTTCCTACGAGCAGTACTTC
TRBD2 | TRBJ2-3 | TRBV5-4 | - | CASSPGGMPDTQYF | TGTGCCAGCAGCCCCGGGGGGATGCCAGATACGCAGTATTTT
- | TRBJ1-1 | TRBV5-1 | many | CASSQAPDTEAFF | TGCGCCAGCAGCCAGGCCCCGGACACTGAAGCTTTCTTT
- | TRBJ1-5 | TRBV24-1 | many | CATSPGINQPQHF | TGTGCCACCAGTCCAGGAATAAATCAGCCCCAGCATTTT
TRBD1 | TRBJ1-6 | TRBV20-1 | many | CSAPPRDRLSSYNSPLHF | TGCAGTGCACCACCCCGGGACAGACTGAGCTCCTATAATTCACCCCTCCACTTT
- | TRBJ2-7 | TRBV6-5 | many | CASSYGQGSGEQYF | TGTGCCAGCAGTTACGGTCAGGGCTCAGGGGAGCAGTACTTC
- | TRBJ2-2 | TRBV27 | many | CASSFEGRSTGELFF | TGTGCCAGCAGTTTTGAGGGCAGATCAACCGGGGAGCTGTTTTTT
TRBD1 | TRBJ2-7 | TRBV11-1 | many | CASSYPGDREILGPYEQYF | TGTGCCAGCAGCTATCCAGGGGACAGGGAGATTTTGGGACCTTACGAGCAGTACTTC
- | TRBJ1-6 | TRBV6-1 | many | CAGRELNNSPLHF | TGTGCCGGCCGGGAACTAAATAATTCACCCCTCCACTTT
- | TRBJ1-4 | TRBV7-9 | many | CASSLDVGYEKLFF | TGTGCCAGCAGCCTAGATGTAGGATATGAAAAACTGTTTTTT
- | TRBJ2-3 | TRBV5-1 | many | CASSFLLKIRTDTQYF | TGCGCCAGCAGCTTCTTATTGAAAATCCGGACAGATACGCAGTATTTT
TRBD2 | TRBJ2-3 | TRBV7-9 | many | CASSKTSLTDTQYF | TGTGCCAGCAGCAAGACTAGCCTCACAGATACGCAGTATTTT
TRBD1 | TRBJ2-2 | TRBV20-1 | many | CSAGTGDTGELFF | TGCAGTGCCGGGACAGGGGACACCGGGGAGCTGTTTTTT
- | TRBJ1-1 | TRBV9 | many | CASSVQGLATEAFF | TGTGCCAGCAGCGTCCAGGGTTTGGCCACTGAAGCTTTCTTT
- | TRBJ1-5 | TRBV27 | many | CASSFSQGQPQHF | TGTGCCAGCAGTTTCTCCCAGGGGCAGCCCCAGCATTTT
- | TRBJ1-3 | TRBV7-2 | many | CASSLGASGGNTIYF | TGTGCCAGCAGCTTAGGGGCGTCGGGTGGAAACACCATATATTTT
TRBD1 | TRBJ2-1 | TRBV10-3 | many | CANSPDRGNEQFF | TGTGCCAACAGTCCTGACAGGGGCAATGAGCAGTTCTTC
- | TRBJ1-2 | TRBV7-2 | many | CASSSSGGNYGYTF | TGTGCCAGCAGCTCGTCGGGCGGGAACTATGGCTACACCTTC
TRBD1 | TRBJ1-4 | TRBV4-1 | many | CASSQGFGGTAEKLFF | TGCGCCAGCAGCCAAGGGTTTGGCGGGACAGCCGAAAAACTGTTTTTT
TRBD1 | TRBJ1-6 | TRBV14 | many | CASSHRGGISSPLHF | TGTGCCAGCAGCCACAGGGGGGGTATAAGTTCACCCCTCCACTTT
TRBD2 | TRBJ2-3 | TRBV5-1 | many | CASSLGAGESTDTQYF | TGCGCCAGCAGCTTGGGGGCGGGGGAGAGCACAGATACGCAGTATTTT
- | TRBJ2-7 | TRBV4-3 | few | CASSQDIHRGGAGYEQYF | TGCGCCAGCAGCCAAGATATCCATAGAGGGGGGGCGGGCTACGAGCAGTACTTC
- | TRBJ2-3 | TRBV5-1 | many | CASSPEVGDTQYF | TGCGCCAGCAGCCCCGAAGTAGGAGATACGCAGTATTTT
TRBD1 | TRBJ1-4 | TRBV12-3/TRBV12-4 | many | CASSLTGEGRKLFF | TGTGCCAGCAGTTTGACAGGGGAAGGTCGGAAACTGTTTTTT
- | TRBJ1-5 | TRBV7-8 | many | CASSLKTGAGRTNQPQHF | TGTGCCAGCAGCTTAAAAACAGGCGCCGGCAGAACAAATCAGCCCCAGCATTTT
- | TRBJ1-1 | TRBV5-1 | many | CASSWGEVNTEAFF | TGCGCCAGCAGCTGGGGGGAAGTGAACACTGAAGCTTTCTTT
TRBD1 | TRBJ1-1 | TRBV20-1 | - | CSAPDRVRPEAFF | TGCAGTGCTCCGGACAGGGTACGGCCTGAAGCTTTCTTT
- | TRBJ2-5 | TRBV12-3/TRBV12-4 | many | CASSLIGKTQYF | TGTGCCAGCAGTTTGATAGGGAAGACCCAGTACTTC
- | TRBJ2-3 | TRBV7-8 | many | CASSLEAGADTQYF | TGTGCCAGCAGCTTAGAAGCGGGCGCAGATACGCAGTATTTT
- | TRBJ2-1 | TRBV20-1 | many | CSARRGAGMDEQFF | TGCAGTGCTAGACGGGGGGCGGGTATGGATGAGCAGTTCTTC
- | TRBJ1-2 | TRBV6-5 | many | CASSYLITGGETGYTF | TGTGCCAGCAGTTACTTGATCACAGGCGGCGAAACTGGCTACACCTTC
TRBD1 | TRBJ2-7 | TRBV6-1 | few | CASSQDRAIYEQYF | TGTGCCAGCAGCCAGGACAGGGCCATCTACGAGCAGTACTTC
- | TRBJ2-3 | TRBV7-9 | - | CASSLGAADTQYF | TGTGCCAGCAGCTTGGGGGCCGCAGATACGCAGTATTTT
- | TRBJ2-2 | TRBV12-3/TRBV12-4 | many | CASSAPIGHPGTGELFF | TGTGCCAGCAGCGCCCCCATTGGACACCCTGGCACCGGGGAGCTGTTTTTT
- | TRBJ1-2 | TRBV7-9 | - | CASIVVQDSQNGYTF | TGTGCCAGCATCGTGGTCCAGGACAGTCAAAATGGCTACACCTTC
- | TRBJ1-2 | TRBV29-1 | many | CSVRPGEYGYTF | TGCAGCGTGCGGCCGGGGGAGTATGGCTACACCTTC
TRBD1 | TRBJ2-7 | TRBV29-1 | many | CSVAQGAYEQYF | TGCAGCGTTGCCCAGGGGGCCTACGAGCAGTACTTC
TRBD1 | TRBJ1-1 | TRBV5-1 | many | CASSLYRGATEAFF | TGCGCCAGCAGCCTGTACAGGGGTGCCACTGAAGCTTTCTTT
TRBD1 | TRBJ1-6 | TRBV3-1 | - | CASSPRVRGRYSPLHF | TGTGCCAGCAGCCCCCGGGTAAGGGGGCGGTATTCACCCCTCCACTTT
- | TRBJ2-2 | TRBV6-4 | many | CASSDPIGELFF | TGTGCCAGCAGTGACCCCATCGGGGAGCTGTTTTTT
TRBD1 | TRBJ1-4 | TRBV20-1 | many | CSASQGAAEKLFF | TGCAGTGCTAGCCAGGGGGCGGCTGAAAAACTGTTTTTT
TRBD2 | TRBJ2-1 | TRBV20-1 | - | CSASEYGGASDEQFF | TGCAGTGCTAGCGAGTACGGGGGGGCCTCGGATGAGCAGTTCTTC